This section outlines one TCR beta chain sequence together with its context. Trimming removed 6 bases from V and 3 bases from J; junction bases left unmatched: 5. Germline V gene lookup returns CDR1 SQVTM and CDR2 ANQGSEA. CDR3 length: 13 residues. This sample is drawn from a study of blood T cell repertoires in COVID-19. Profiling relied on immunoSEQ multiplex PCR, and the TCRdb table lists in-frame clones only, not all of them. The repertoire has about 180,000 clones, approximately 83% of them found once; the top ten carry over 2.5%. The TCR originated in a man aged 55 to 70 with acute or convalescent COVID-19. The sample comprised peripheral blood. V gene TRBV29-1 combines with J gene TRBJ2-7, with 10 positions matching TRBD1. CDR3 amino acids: CSVGQGTYYEQYF. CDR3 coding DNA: TGCAGCGTGGGACAGGGGACTTACTACGAGCAGTACTTC.